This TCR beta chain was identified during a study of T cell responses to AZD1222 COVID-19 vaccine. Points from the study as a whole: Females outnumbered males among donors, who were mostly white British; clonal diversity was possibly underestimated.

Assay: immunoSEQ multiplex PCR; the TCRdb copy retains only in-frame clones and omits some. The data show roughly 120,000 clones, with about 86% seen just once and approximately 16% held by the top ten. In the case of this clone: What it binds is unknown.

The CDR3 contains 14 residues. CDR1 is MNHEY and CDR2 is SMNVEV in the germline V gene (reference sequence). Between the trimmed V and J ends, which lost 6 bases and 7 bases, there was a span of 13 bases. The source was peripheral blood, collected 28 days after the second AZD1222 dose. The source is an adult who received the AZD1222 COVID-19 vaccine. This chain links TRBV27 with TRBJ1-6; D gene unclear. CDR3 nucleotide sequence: TGTGCCAGCAGCGATAGGCCTTTGAATTCACCCCTCCACTTT. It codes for CASSDRPLNSPLHF.